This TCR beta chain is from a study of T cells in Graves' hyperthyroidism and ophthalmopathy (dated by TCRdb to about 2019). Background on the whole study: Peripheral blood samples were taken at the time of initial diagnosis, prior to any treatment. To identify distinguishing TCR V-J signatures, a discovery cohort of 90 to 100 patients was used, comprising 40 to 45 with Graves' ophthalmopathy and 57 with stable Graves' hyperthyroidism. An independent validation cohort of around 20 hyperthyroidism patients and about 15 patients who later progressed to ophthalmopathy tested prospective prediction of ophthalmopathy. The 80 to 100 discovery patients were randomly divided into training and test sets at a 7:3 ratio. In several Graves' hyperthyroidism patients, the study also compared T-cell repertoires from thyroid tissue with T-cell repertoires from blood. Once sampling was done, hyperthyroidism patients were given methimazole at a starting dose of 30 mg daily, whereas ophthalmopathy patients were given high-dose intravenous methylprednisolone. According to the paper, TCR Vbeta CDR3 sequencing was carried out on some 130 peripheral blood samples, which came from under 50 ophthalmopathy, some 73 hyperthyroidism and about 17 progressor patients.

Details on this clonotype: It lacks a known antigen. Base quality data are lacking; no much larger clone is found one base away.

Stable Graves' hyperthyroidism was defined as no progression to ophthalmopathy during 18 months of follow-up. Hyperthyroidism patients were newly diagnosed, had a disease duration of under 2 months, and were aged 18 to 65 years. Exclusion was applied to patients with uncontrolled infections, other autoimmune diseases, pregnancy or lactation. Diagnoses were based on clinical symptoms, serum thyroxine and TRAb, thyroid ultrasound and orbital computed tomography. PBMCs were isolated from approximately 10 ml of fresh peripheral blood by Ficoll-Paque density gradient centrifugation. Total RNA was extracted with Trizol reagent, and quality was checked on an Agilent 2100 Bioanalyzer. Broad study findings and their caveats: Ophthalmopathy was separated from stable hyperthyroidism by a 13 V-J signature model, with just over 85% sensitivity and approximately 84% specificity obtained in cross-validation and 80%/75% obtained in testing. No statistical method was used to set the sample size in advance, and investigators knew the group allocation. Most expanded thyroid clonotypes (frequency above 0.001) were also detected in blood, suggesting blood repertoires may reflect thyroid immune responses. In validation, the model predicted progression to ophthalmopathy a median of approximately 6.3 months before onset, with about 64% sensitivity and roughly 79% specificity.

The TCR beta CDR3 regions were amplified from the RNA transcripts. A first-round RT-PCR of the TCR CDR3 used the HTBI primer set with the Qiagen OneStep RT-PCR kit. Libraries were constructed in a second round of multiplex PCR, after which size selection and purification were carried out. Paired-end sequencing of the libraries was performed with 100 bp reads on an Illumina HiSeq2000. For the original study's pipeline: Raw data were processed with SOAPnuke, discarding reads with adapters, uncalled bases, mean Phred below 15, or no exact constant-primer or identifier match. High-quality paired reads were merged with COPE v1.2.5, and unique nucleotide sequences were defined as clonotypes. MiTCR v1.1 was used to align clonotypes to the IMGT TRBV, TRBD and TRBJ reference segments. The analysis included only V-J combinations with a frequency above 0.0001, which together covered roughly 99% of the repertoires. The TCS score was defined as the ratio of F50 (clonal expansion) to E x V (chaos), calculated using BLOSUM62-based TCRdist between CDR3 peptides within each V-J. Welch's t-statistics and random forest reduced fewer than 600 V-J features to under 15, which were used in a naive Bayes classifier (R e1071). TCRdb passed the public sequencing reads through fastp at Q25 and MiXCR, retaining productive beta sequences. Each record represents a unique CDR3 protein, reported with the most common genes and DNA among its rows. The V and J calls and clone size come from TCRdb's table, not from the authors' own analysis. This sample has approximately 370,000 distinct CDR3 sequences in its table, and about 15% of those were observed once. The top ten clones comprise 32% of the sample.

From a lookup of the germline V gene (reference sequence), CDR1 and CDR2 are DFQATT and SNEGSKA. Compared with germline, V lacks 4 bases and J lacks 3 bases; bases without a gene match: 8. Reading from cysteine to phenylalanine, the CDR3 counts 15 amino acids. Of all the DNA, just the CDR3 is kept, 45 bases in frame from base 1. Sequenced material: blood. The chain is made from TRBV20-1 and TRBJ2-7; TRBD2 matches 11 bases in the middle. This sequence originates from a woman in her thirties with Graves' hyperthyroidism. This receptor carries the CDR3 CSATYLAGGIYEQYF. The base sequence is TGCAGTGCTACCTACCTAGCGGGAGGTATCTACGAGCAGTACTTC.